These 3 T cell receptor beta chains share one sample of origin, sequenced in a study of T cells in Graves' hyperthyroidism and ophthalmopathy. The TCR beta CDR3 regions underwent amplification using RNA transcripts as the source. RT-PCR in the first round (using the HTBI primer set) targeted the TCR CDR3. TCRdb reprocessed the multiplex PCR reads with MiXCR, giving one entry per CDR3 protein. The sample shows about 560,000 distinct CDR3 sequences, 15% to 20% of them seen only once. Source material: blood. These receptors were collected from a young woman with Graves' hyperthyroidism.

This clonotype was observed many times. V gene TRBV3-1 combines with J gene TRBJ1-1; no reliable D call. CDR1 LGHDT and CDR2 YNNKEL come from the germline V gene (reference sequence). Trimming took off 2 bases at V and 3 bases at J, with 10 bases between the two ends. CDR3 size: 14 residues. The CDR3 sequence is CASSQQGRDTEAFF. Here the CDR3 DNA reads TGTGCCAGCAGCCAACAAGGACGCGACACTGAAGCTTTCTTT.

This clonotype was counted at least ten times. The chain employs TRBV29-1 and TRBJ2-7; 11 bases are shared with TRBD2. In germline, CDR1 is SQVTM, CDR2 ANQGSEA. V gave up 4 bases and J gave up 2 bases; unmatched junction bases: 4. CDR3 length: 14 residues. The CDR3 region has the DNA TGCAGCGTTGGCGTAGCGGGAGGGCCCTACGAGCAGTACTTC. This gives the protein CSVGVAGGPYEQYF.

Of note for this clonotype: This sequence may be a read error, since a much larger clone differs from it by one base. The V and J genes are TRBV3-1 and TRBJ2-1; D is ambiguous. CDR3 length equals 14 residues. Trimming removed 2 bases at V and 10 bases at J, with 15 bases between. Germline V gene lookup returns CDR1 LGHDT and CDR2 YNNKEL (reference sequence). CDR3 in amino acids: CASSQSAGSYEQFF. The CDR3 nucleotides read TGTGCCAGCAGCCAATCTGCTGGATCCTACGAGCAGTTCTTC.